This T cell receptor beta chain was sequenced during a study of blood T cell repertoires in COVID-19. Study information: Spain, Italy and the United States supplied samples that represented acute and convalescent COVID-19. PBMCs, B-cell-depleted T cells, or T cells provided the cDNA or gDNA that made up the material.

The germline V gene encodes CDR1 SGHTA and CDR2 FQGNSA. The V gene end was trimmed by 5 bases and the J gene end by 5 bases; junction bases not matched to a gene: 5. CDR3 length: 16 residues. As handled by the study authors: It was from reference gene primer amplification that nucleated cell counts were estimated. This table comes from immunoSEQ multiplex PCR, and its TCRdb copy is limited to in-frame clones, with some not included. V, J and clone size reflect that table, while D and trimming were determined from the DNA. The sample gives 120,000 or so clones, 70% to 85% of which show up once; around 4.5% is in the top ten.

The sample was peripheral blood. This sequence originates from a woman in her sixties or seventies with acute or convalescent COVID-19. The rearrangement uses TRBV7-2 and TRBJ2-5, with 16 bases lining up with TRBD2. The CDR3 bases are TGTGCCAGCAGCCCAGGGACTAGCGGGGGGGTTGAGACCCAGTACTTC. It specifies CASSPGTSGGVETQYF.